Below are 6 T cell receptor beta chains sequenced from a single sample in a study of blood T cell repertoires in COVID-19. Using immunoSEQ multiplex PCR, the repertoire was profiled, and TCRdb retains in-frame clones only, with some absent. The sample holds 250,000 to 300,000 clones, roughly nine tenths seen once. Material for sequencing was peripheral blood. The receptors come from a woman aged 25-40 years with COVID-19, enrolled during active disease.

J is TRBJ1-3 and V is TRBV30, with D hard to call. The CDR3 has 13 amino acids. Trimming removed 2 bases at V and 2 bases at J, with 7 bases between. Germline V gene lookup returns CDR1 GTSNPN and CDR2 SVGIG (reference sequence). The CDR3 here is CAWSPGTGNTIYF. Written as DNA, the CDR3 is TGTGCCTGGAGTCCGGGGACTGGAAACACCATATATTTT.

The chain links TRBV18 to TRBJ2-2, with D possibly being TRBD1 (6 bases). CDR3 length: 15 residues. Germline loops: CDR1 KGHSH, CDR2 LQKENI. V shed 1 base and J shed 4 bases, with 10 bases lying between them. In DNA, the CDR3 is TGTGCCAGCTCACCACGTTCAGGGGCCACCGGGGAGCTGTTTTTT. Translation: CASSPRSGATGELFF.

The chain uses TRBV4-1 and TRBJ2-2; 9 bases match TRBD2. V lost 0 bases to trimming and J lost 4 bases; unmatched junction nucleotides: 3. The CDR3 consists of 16 residues. Germline V gene data show CDR1 as MGHRA and CDR2 as YSYEKL. The CDR3, as DNA: TGCGCCAGCAGCCAAGACTCGCGGGGGGGCACCGGGGAGCTGTTTTTT. This gives the protein CASSQDSRGGTGELFF.

This chain connects TRBV29-1 to TRBJ2-1; perhaps TRBD2 as D (6 bases). Trimming left V 6 bases short and J 4 bases short, with 19 bases between. Per germline, CDR1 SQVTM and CDR2 ANQGSEA. CDR3 size: 15 residues. This CDR3 is CSVAGKGGGYNEQFF. The CDR3 DNA is TGCAGCGTCGCCGGGAAGGGTGGGGGGTACAATGAGCAGTTCTTC.

This chain joins TRBV14 and TRBJ2-3; D is unclear. The CDR3 length is 12 residues. Deletions cut 4 bases from V and 8 bases from J, with 10 bases between. CDR1 and CDR2 from the germline V gene are SGHDN and FVKESK. For the CDR3, the DNA is TGTGCCAGCAGCCGATTTTCGGGTACGCAGTATTTT. Protein: CASSRFSGTQYF.

The chain joins TRBV27 to TRBJ1-5; D is undetermined. The V end was cut by 5 bases, the J end by 0 bases, with 8 bases between. The CDR3 sequence is 14 residues long. Germline loops: CDR1 MNHEY, CDR2 SMNVEV (reference sequence). The CDR3: CASSRGFSNQPQHF. The DNA of the CDR3 is TGTGCCAGCAGTCGGGGTTTTAGCAATCAGCCCCAGCATTTT.